This paragraph reports one TCR beta chain. The sample is drawn from a study of blood T cell repertoires in COVID-19. Study information: COVID-19 samples, acute and convalescent, were from the United States, Italy and Spain.

With 3 bases removed from V and 2 bases from J, the gap between germline ends came to 9 bases. Germline CDR1 is MNHEY and CDR2 is SVGEGT. The CDR3 is 14 residues long. Study processing details: Amplified reference gene primers provided the basis for estimating nucleated cell counts. Sequencing used immunoSEQ multiplex PCR; TCRdb keeps in-frame clones, though not all of them. V and J calls and clone size follow that table, whereas D and trimming were derived from the DNA. The table has approximately 220,000 clones, around 81% seen once; the top ten hold about 2.1%. This clonotype was obtained from an older woman with acute or convalescent COVID-19. Input material: peripheral blood. V and J are TRBV6-2 or TRBV6-3 and TRBJ2-3, with D possibly being TRBD2 (5 bases). The DNA of the CDR3 is TGTGCCAGCAGTTATGAGGGTCCCACAGATACGCAGTATTTT. Protein sequence: CASSYEGPTDTQYF.